The entry that follows covers one T cell receptor beta chain sequence. The antigen remains unidentified. The data stem from a study of T cells in Graves' hyperthyroidism and ophthalmopathy. Whole-study context: Before treatment of any kind, peripheral blood was taken at initial diagnosis.

The germline CDR1 and CDR2 sequences are MDHEN and SYDVKM. The CDR3 consists of 13 residues. V was trimmed by 6 bases and J by 9 bases, leaving 12 bases between them. Study conclusions and caveats: Ophthalmopathy was distinguished from stable hyperthyroidism by 13 V-J signatures. Also found in blood were most expanded thyroid clonotypes above 0.001. Median prediction lead before ophthalmopathy onset was about 6.7 months with the model.

TCR beta CDR3 sequences were amplified from RNA transcripts. The HTBI primer set served for first-round RT-PCR of the TCR CDR3. TCRdb reprocessed the multiplex PCR reads with MiXCR, giving one entry per CDR3 protein. The data show roughly 380,000 distinct CDR3 sequences, 12% to 15% seen once. The receptor was isolated from a woman aged 18-29 years with Graves' hyperthyroidism. The sequencing sample was made of blood. The rearrangement joins TRBV28 to TRBJ1-6; unclear D gene. DNA for the CDR3: TGTGCCAGCAGCCCTCCGATAGGTTCACCCCTCCACTTT. This gives the protein CASSPPIGSPLHF.